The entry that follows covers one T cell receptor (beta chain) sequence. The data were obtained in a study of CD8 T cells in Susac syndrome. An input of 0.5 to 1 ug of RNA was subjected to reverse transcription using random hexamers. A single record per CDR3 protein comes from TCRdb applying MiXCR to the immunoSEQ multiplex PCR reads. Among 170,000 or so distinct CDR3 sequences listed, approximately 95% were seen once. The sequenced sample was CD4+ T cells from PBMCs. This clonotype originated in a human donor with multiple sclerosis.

CDR3 region: CASSPPGGLTDTQYF. In nucleotides, the CDR3 is TGCGCCAGCAGCCCCCCTGGAGGTCTTACAGATACGCAGTATTTT. The chain recombines TRBV5-1 with TRBJ2-3; D possibly corresponds to TRBD2 (5 bases). Germline V lookup: CDR1 SGHRS, CDR2 YFSETQ. The CDR3 spans 15 residues. The ends were cut back, 4 bases at V and 3 bases at J, with 15 bases in the middle.